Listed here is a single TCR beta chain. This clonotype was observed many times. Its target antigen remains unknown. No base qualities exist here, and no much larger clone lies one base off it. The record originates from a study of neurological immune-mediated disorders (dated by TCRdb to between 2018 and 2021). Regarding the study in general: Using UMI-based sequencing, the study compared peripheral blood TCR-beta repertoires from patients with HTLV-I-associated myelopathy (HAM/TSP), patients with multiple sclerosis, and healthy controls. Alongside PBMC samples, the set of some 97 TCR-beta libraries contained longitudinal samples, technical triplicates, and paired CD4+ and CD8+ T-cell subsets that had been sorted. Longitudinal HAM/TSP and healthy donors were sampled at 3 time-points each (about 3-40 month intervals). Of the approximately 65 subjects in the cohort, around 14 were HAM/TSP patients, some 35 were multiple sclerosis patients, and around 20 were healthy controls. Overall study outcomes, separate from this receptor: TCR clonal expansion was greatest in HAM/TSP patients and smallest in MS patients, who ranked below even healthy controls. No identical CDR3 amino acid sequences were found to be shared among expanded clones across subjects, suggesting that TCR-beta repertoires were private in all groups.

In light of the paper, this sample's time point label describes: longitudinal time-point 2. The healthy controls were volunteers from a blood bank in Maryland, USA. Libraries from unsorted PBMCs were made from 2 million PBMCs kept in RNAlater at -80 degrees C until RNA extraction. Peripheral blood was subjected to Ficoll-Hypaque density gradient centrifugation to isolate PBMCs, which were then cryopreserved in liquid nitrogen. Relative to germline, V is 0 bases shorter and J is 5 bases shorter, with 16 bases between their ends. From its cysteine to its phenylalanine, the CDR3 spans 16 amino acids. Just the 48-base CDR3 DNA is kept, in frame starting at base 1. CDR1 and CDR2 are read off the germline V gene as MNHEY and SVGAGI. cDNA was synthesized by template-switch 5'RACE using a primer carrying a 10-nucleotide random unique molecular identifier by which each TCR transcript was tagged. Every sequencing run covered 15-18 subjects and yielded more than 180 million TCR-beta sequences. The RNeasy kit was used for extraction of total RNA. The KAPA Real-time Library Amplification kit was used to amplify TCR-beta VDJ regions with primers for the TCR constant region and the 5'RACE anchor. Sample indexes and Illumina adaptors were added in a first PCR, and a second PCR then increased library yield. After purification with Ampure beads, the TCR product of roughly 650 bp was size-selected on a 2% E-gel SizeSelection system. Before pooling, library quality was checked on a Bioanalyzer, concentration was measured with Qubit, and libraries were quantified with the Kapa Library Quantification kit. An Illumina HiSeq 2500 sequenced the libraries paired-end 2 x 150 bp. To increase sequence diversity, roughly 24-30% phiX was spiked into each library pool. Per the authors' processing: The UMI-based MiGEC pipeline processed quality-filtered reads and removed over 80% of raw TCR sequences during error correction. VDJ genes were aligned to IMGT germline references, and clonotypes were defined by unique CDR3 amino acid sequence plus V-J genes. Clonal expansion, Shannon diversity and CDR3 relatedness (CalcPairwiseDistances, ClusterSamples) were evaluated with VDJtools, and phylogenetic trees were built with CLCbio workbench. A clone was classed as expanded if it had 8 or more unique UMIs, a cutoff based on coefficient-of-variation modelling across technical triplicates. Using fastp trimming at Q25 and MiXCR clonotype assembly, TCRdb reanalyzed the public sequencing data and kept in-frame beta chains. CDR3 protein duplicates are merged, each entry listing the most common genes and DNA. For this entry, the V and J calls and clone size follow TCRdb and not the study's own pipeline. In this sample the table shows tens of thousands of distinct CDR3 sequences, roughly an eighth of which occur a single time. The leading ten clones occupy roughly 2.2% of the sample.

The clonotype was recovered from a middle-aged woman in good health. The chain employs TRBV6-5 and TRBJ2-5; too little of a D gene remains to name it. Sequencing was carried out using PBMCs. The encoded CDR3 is CASSYSFRQPDETQYF. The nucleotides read TGTGCCAGCAGTTACTCCTTTAGGCAGCCGGATGAGACCCAGTACTTC.